This T cell receptor (beta chain) was documented in a study of metastatic and nonmetastatic thyroid tumors. Turning to the study itself: Malignant thyroid and benign thyroid patients provided blood and tumor or nodule tissue whose repertoires were compared.

Per the authors' pipeline: Built for papillary thyroid cancer, a distant-metastasis classifier drew on CDR3 differences across clinicopathological groups. TCRdb re-clonotyped the PCR reads via MiXCR. The V and J calls shown here were made by TCRdb, not taken from the authors' results. The sample includes around 46,000 clones, approximately 24% of them seen just once. V was trimmed by 0 bases and J by 5 bases, leaving 16 bases between them. CDR1 is MNHNY and CDR2 is SVGAGI in the germline V gene (reference sequence). CDR3 size: 16 residues. Thyroid surgery took place with no prior treatment in any patient. Findings of the study overall: A significant increase in TCR beta diversity was reportedly seen in malignant thyroid tumors relative to benign nodules, in blood and tumor.

This clone has just a few counts. What it recognizes is unknown. The sequenced material came from blood. The clonotype was recovered from a male donor with papillary thyroid cancer or a benign thyroid nodule (not recorded which). Some clones in this sample may be carry-over from other donors' samples. The V call is TRBV6-6, the J call TRBJ1-2; possible D gene TRBD1, 5 bases. The CDR3 protein is CASSYSNTGSDYGYTF. The DNA for the CDR3 is TGTGCCAGCAGTTACTCGAATACAGGTTCTGATTATGGCTACACCTTC.